These 30 T cell receptor beta chains originate from one sample sequenced in a study of cytotoxic CD8 clonotypes in ibrutinib-treated CLL. The protocol was immunoSEQ multiplex PCR, while the TCRdb copy is restricted to in-frame clones and leaves out a portion. This table has fewer than 150,000 clones, around four fifths appearing once. The specimen was PBMCs, collected after 24 months of ibrutinib treatment. The receptors stem from a human donor with chronic lymphocytic leukemia.

The chain joins TRBV19 to TRBJ1-4; weak D call: TRBD1 (5 bases). Germline V gene data show CDR1 as LNHDA and CDR2 as SQIVND (reference sequence). CDR3 length equals 15 residues. Trimming shortened V by 5 bases and J by 7 bases, and 17 bases separated the two germline ends. The CDR3 sequence is CASSPSSGWGEKLFF. CDR3 DNA sequence: TGTGCCAGTAGTCCCAGTTCAGGGTGGGGTGAAAAACTGTTTTTT.

The chain recombines TRBV2 with TRBJ2-1; TRBD2 matches 13 bases. V shed 1 base, J shed 7 bases, and the junction held 4 bases outside the gene matches. The CDR3 extends over 16 amino acids. Germline V gene lookup returns CDR1 SNHLY and CDR2 FYNNEI. Here the CDR3 DNA reads TGTGCCAGCAGTGAAGAACTAGCGGGGGGGTGGAATGAGCAGTTCTTC. As protein: CASSEELAGGWNEQFF. Looking up the rest from reference TRBV2 and TRBJ2-1 gives the full variable domain: EPEVTQTPSHQVTQMGQEVILRCVPISNHLYFYWYRQILGQKVEFLVSFYNNEISEKSEIFDDQFSVERPDGSNFTLKIRSTKLEDSAMYFCASSEELAGGWNEQFFGPGTRLTVL.

This clone was detected only once. V usage is TRBV12-5 and J usage is TRBJ2-5; possible D gene TRBD2, 6 bases. CDR3 length: 13 amino acids. With 2 bases removed from V and 5 bases from J, the gap between germline ends came to 9 bases. Germline CDR1 LGHNT, CDR2 FRNRAP. CDR3 DNA sequence: TGTGCTAGTGGTTTGTCGGGGAGGGAGACCCAGTACTTC. Translating gives CASGLSGRETQYF.

The chain joins TRBV7-3 to TRBJ2-3; 9 bases agree with TRBD2. The germline CDR1 and CDR2 sequences are SGHTA and FQGTGA. V shed 8 bases, J shed 8 bases, and the junction held 11 bases outside the gene matches. The CDR3 is 14 residues long. The CDR3 loop is CASGSGGPAGTQYF. The CDR3 DNA follows: TGTGCCAGCGGTAGCGGGGGCCCGGCGGGTACGCAGTATTTT.

This clone was detected a few times. The chain is built from TRBV28 and TRBJ2-7, with D uncertain. The germline V and J ends were trimmed by 3 bases and 2 bases, with 8 bases remaining between them. Germline CDR1 MDHEN, CDR2 SYDVKM. This CDR3 region has 13 residues. CDR3 region: CASSFRQAYEQYF. The CDR3 DNA is TGTGCCAGCAGTTTTCGCCAGGCCTACGAGCAGTACTTC.

The chain recombines TRBV4-3 with TRBJ2-2; D gene uncertain. Germline CDR1 LGHNA, CDR2 YSLEER. V was pared by 0 bases and J by 7 bases, with 21 bases between. The CDR3 extends over 18 amino acids. Here the CDR3 DNA reads TGCGCCAGCAGCCAAGATGTTCGTCCGAACGCAGTCGGCGGGGAGCTGTTTTTT. Translation gives CASSQDVRPNAVGGELFF.

The J gene is TRBJ1-6, the V gene TRBV7-6, with unresolved D. The CDR3 sequence is 14 residues long. The germline V gene encodes CDR1 SGHVS and CDR2 FNYEAQ. V lost 4 bases and J lost 8, with 12 bases in between. The CDR3 coding sequence is TGTGCCAGCAGCTCCACTCGCTCCGATTCACCCCTCCACTTT. It yields the protein CASSSTRSDSPLHF.

The chain uses TRBV2 and TRBJ1-6, with D maybe TRBD1 (5 bases). The CDR3 is made up of 14 amino acids. Trimming shortened V by 6 bases and J by 5 bases, and 11 bases separated the two germline ends. Germline V gene lookup returns CDR1 SNHLY and CDR2 FYNNEI. The CDR3 sequence: CASSRENDNSPLHF. CDR3 nucleotides: TGTGCCAGCAGCAGGGAGAACGATAATTCACCCCTCCACTTT.

This clone came up once. The chain couples TRBV10-3 to TRBJ2-1; the match to TRBD2 covers 9 bases. The CDR3 has 14 amino acids. V lost 6 bases, J lost 8 bases, and 8 bases stayed unmatched. Germline assignment: CDR1 ENHRY and CDR2 SYGVKD. CDR3 loop: CAIRSGGGADEQFF. The CDR3 nucleotides read TGTGCCATCAGGTCTGGCGGGGGGGCCGATGAGCAGTTCTTC.

The table lists this clone with a few counts. This chain links TRBV2 with TRBJ2-5; D gene unclear. Trimming removed 4 bases from V and 5 bases from J, with 11 bases in between. Germline CDR1 is SNHLY and CDR2 is FYNNEI. CDR3 length: 13 amino acids. DNA of the CDR3: TGTGCCAGCAGTGCATCTACGATGGAGACCCAGTACTTC. It translates to CASSASTMETQYF.

The rearrangement uses TRBV5-5 and TRBJ1-3, with 10 bases matching TRBD1. The germline CDR1 and CDR2 sequences are SGHKS and YYEKEE (reference sequence). V gave up 0 bases and J gave up 9 bases; unmatched junction bases: 0. The CDR3 runs to 13 residues. The chain's CDR3 is CASSLGDRGTIYF. In DNA, the CDR3 is TGTGCCAGCAGCTTGGGGGACAGGGGCACCATATATTTT. The full variable domain, with the rest looked up from reference TRBV5-5 and TRBJ1-3, is DAGVTQSPTHLIKTRGQQVTLRCSPISGHKSVSWYQQVLGQGPQFIFQYYEKEERGRGNFPDRFSARQFPNYSSELNVNALLLGDSALYLCASSLGDRGTIYFGEGSWLTVV.

The CDR3 protein is CASSLESNQIYEQYF. CDR3 nucleotides: TGTGCCAGCAGCTTAGAATCCAACCAAATCTACGAGCAGTACTTC. V is TRBV7-2 and J is TRBJ2-7; no clear D gene. The CDR3 runs to 15 residues. V dropped 1 base and J dropped 3 bases, with 13 bases sitting between them. CDR1 is SGHTA, CDR2 FQGNSA, per germline.

Here the CDR3 DNA reads TGTGCCAGCAGCCCCGGGACAGGGGGCGAGCAGTACTTC. Translation: CASSPGTGGEQYF. The chain combines TRBV6-5 with TRBJ2-7, with 11 bases fitting TRBD1. Germline CDR1 is MNHEY and CDR2 is SVGAGI. The CDR3 contains 13 residues. J was trimmed by 6 bases and V by 6 bases; bases with no gene match: 4.

The V and J genes are TRBV7-9 and TRBJ1-2; 9 bases match TRBD1. The V and J ends lost 0 bases and 5 bases, in that order; junction bases with no gene match: 4. The CDR3 totals 15 residues. In germline, CDR1 is SEHNR, CDR2 FQNEAQ (reference sequence). CDR3 DNA: TGTGCCAGCAGCTTAGCCGCGGGACAGGGTTATGGCTACACCTTC. It is translated as CASSLAAGQGYGYTF.

V and J are TRBV6-5 and TRBJ1-5, with D unclear. Germline V gene data show CDR1 as MNHEY and CDR2 as SVGAGI. The CDR3 spans 13 residues. Trimming cost V 10 bases and J 0 bases, with 10 bases left between them. The CDR3 DNA reads as TGTGCCACCCGGACCGCTAGCAATCAGCCCCAGCATTTT. It yields the protein CATRTASNQPQHF.

The chain combines TRBV5-1 with TRBJ1-2; unclear D gene. CDR3 length equals 12 residues. Germline V lookup: CDR1 SGHRS, CDR2 YFSETQ. V lost 4 bases to trimming and J lost 8 bases, with 12 bases between them. CDR3 nucleotide sequence: TGCGCCAGCAGCCCGGCGGCGGGCGGCTACACCTTC. Translated: CASSPAAGGYTF. Based on the CDR3 plus reference TRBV5-1 and TRBJ1-2, the full variable domain is KAGVTQTPRYLIKTRGQQVTLSCSPISGHRSVSWYQQTPGQGLQFLFEYFSETQRNKGNFPGRFSGRQFSNSRSEMNVSTLELGDSALYLCASSPAAGGYTFGSGTRLTVV.

The J gene is TRBJ1-2, the V gene TRBV5-1; TRBD1 aligns across 8 bases. This CDR3 spans 14 amino acids. V shed 4 bases, J shed 8 bases, and the junction held 10 bases outside the gene matches. The germline V gene encodes CDR1 SGHRS and CDR2 YFSETQ. The CDR3, as DNA: TGCGCCAGCAGCCCCCAGACAGGGGAAGACGGCTACACCTTC. It specifies CASSPQTGEDGYTF.

This rearrangement joins TRBV2 to TRBJ1-1; maybe TRBD1 (6 bases). Trimming removed 5 bases from V and 3 bases from J, with 10 bases in between. CDR3 length: 13 amino acids. In germline, CDR1 is SNHLY, CDR2 FYNNEI. CDR3 bases: TGTGCCAGCAGTTATCAGGGGTACACTGAAGCTTTCTTT. Its protein product is CASSYQGYTEAFF.

V gene TRBV28 combines with J gene TRBJ1-4; maybe TRBD1 (6 bases). Germline lookup yields CDR1 MDHEN and CDR2 SYDVKM. With 7 bases removed from V and 7 bases from J, the gap between germline ends came to 16 bases. The CDR3 contains 14 residues. CDR3 in DNA: TGTGCCAGCACCCAGGGGATAGTCGTTGAAAAACTGTTTTTT. Amino acids: CASTQGIVVEKLFF.

The chain uses TRBV5-6 and TRBJ2-4, with unresolved D. Trimming took 1 base from V and 8 from J, leaving 13 bases between them. Germline CDR1 SGHDT, CDR2 YYEEEE. CDR3 length: 14 amino acids. In DNA, the CDR3 is TGTGCCAGCAGCTTGTATGCAGGTGAGGACATTCAGTACTTC. Protein product: CASSLYAGEDIQYF.

V gene TRBV18 combines with J gene TRBJ1-4; D is unclear. Trimming took 0 bases from V and 4 from J, leaving 6 bases between them. CDR1 and CDR2 from the germline V gene are KGHSH and LQKENI. The length of the CDR3 is 14 residues. CDR3 in DNA: TGTGCCAGCTCACCACCGGGAGTTAATGAAAAACTGTTTTTT. Translation gives CASSPPGVNEKLFF.

This chain links TRBV6-6 with TRBJ2-1, with 10 positions matching TRBD2. V dropped 2 bases and J dropped 8; count of bases not matched to a gene: 6. Germline CDR1 and CDR2: MNHNY and SVGAGI (reference sequence). The CDR3 is 15 residues long. CDR3 DNA sequence: TGTGCCAGCAGTTACCTAGCGGGGGCCCGCGATGAGCAGTTCTTC. Residues: CASSYLAGARDEQFF.

The genes are TRBV27 and TRBJ2-7, with 9 bases lining up with TRBD2. Trimming took 3 bases from V and 6 from J; bases not matched to a gene: 6. This CDR3 spans 14 amino acids. Germline V gene sequence: CDR1 MNHEY, CDR2 SMNVEV (reference sequence). The CDR3 loop reads CASSLRRGGAEQYF. The DNA for the CDR3 is TGTGCCAGCAGTTTGAGGCGGGGGGGTGCCGAGCAGTACTTC.

The genes are TRBV28 and TRBJ1-2; the match to TRBD1 covers 11 bases. Germline V CDR1 and CDR2: MDHEN, SYDVKM. Losses at the gene ends were 5 bases for V and 7 bases for J; bases not matched to a gene: 3. This CDR3 comprises 13 residues. The CDR3 DNA reads TGTGCCAGCAGTCCGGGGACAGGGGGTGGCTACACCTTC. Its protein is CASSPGTGGGYTF.

CDR3 sequence: CSVDPVGQGLTDTQYF. DNA of the CDR3: TGCAGCGTTGACCCGGTCGGACAGGGGTTAACAGATACGCAGTATTTT. This chain uses TRBV29-1 with TRBJ2-3; 9 nucleotides match TRBD1. This CDR3 region has 16 residues. Trimming took 3 bases from V and 3 from J; bases not matched to a gene: 10. Germline V gene lookup returns CDR1 SQVTM and CDR2 ANQGSEA.

This chain joins TRBV11-2 and TRBJ1-6; 9 nucleotides match TRBD1. The CDR3 covers 15 residues. Germline V gene data show CDR1 as SGHAT and CDR2 as FQNNGV. The trim removed 3 bases at V and 7 bases at J, leaving 4 bases unmatched. The DNA for the CDR3 is TGTGCCAGCAGCTTTCTCGGGACAGGGAATTCACCCCTCCACTTT. Residues: CASSFLGTGNSPLHF.

The chain uses TRBV29-1 and TRBJ2-4; 9 nucleotides agree with TRBD2. The CDR3 sequence is 16 residues long. Trimming cost V 1 base and J 3 bases; bases outside gene matches: 7. Per the germline V gene, CDR1 is SQVTM and CDR2 is ANQGSEA. The CDR3 DNA reads TGCAGCGTTGAAGGTGGATCTAGCGGGATCAAAAACATTCAGTACTTC. Encoded protein: CSVEGGSSGIKNIQYF.

V usage is TRBV5-4 and J usage is TRBJ1-4; a possible D gene is TRBD1 (5 bases). CDR3 length: 16 amino acids. V was cut by 3 bases and J by 8 bases, with 20 bases left in between. Germline V CDR1 and CDR2: SGHNT, YYREEE (reference sequence). CDR3 DNA sequence: TGTGCCAGCAGCTATGGAGCGGGGGTGCTATACGAAAAACTGTTTTTT. It codes for CASSYGAGVLYEKLFF.

In the case of this clone: This CDR3 is also generated by other DNA sequences in the sample. The chain uses TRBV7-2 and TRBJ2-5; D may correspond to TRBD1 or TRBD2 (5 bases each). Trimming left V 5 bases short and J 5 bases short, with 12 bases between. Germline CDR1 SGHTA, CDR2 FQGNSA. The CDR3 runs to 13 residues. The CDR3 DNA is TGTGCCAGCAGCCGAGGGGCGGGTGAGACCCAGTACTTC. Its protein product is CASSRGAGETQYF.

The CDR3 nucleotides are TGTGCCAGCAGCAACGGACAGGACGGGAATTCACCCCTCCACTTT. Amino acids: CASSNGQDGNSPLHF. V usage is TRBV21-1 and J usage is TRBJ1-6; the D segment call TRBD1 is taken from the table without a DNA check. TRBV21-1 is a pseudogene locus. CDR3 length: 15 amino acids.